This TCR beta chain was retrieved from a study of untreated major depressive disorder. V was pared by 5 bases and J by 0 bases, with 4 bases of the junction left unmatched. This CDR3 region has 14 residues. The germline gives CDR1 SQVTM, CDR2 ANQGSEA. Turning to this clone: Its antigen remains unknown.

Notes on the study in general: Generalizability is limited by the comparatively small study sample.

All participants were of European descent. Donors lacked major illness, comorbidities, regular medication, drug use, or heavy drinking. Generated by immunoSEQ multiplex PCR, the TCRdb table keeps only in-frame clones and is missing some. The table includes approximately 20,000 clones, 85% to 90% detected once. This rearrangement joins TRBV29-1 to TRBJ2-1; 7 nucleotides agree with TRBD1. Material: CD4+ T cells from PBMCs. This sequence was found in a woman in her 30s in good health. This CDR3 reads CSVSGTASYNEQFF. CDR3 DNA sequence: TGCAGCGTTTCCGGGACAGCCTCCTACAATGAGCAGTTCTTC.